This T cell receptor (beta chain) was sequenced in a study of human thymus T cells. The CDR3 has 12 residues. Germline lookup yields CDR1 SGHRS and CDR2 YFSETQ. Generated by immunoSEQ multiplex PCR, the TCRdb table keeps only in-frame clones and is missing some. The sample carries some 57,000 clones, 85% to 95% recorded once. All donors were healthy Finnish infants who were undergoing corrective surgery to treat congenital heart defects. Only four of the eight donors provided an approximately 0.5-1 mL blood sample. A remark on this clone: Sequence at one end of the junction differs from germline and may be a read error.

V gene TRBV5-1 combines with J gene TRBJ1-1; D perhaps matches TRBD1 (5 bases). This sequence originates from a boy younger than two with a congenital heart defect but otherwise immunologically healthy. The sample was blood. For the CDR3, the DNA is TGCGCCAACAGCTTGGGAGGGGCTGAAGCTTTCTTT. Residues: CANSLGGAEAFF.